The text below deals with one TCR beta chain. The target antigen is unknown. The CDR3 runs 12 residues. J lost 6 bases, V lost 6 bases, and 3 bases had no gene match. From the reads, TCRdb called clonotypes with MiXCR, one entry per CDR3 protein. Of 3,000 to 4,000 distinct CDR3 sequences in the sample, 15% were seen once. This entry belongs to a study of liver allograft versus peripheral blood T cells. Overall study: Repertoires from peripheral blood of liver transplant recipients were compared with those inside their transplanted livers.

Study-level findings and limits: According to reports, the T cell receptor repertoires inside liver allografts differed from those in peripheral blood.

The origin of this receptor is a human patient who had a liver transplant. Certain T cells may be donor cells from the graft. The chain combines TRBV12-3 or TRBV12-4 with TRBJ1-1; 8 nucleotides match TRBD1. CDR3 sequence: CASSRTGPEAFF. The CDR3 region has the DNA TGTGCCAGCAGCCGGACAGGGCCTGAAGCTTTCTTT.